A selection of T cell receptor beta chains follows, all from one sample in a study of Graves' ophthalmopathy and Graves' hyperthyroidism. TCRdb ran MiXCR on the multiplex PCR reads and lists one entry per CDR3 protein. The sample shows about 220,000 distinct CDR3 sequences, around a fifth of them seen only once. Sequencing was carried out using peripheral blood. These receptors were collected from a woman in her 50s with Graves' ophthalmopathy. Both conserved end residues are part of each CDR3. The order of the fields is clone size, J gene, V gene, CDR3 protein. Where a row states a size, it is once, few, many or the class of an expanded clone; other rows omit it.

many	TRBJ1-2	TRBV6-5	CASSPSGSPYGYTF
many	TRBJ2-5	TRBV24-1	CATSDTQGKTQYF
.	TRBJ2-5	TRBV24-1	CATEDNQETQYF
.	TRBJ1-1	TRBV5-1	CASSLDGGLTEAFF
many	TRBJ1-5	TRBV27	CASGPGTRTTHF
many	TRBJ1-2	TRBV2	CASSDAGRHYGYTF
few	TRBJ2-1	TRBV6-6	CASSYGGSGRRNEQFF
many	TRBJ1-2	TRBV12-3/TRBV12-4	CASSLDGGSVGYTF
many	TRBJ2-6	TRBV19	CASSRRGRLSGANVLTF
many	TRBJ2-5	TRBV30	CAWSVRKSQYF
many	TRBJ1-1	TRBV12-3/TRBV12-4	CASRGRVSTEAFF
many	TRBJ1-6	TRBV30	CAWSRGTSKGHNSPLHF
.	TRBJ2-5	TRBV27	CASSLSRGLETQYF
.	TRBJ2-5	TRBV28	CASSLLTELQETQYF
.	TRBJ2-5	TRBV12-3/TRBV12-4	CASSPRGGAGETQYF
many	TRBJ1-1	TRBV7-3	CASSQGDRGLNTEAFF
many	TRBJ2-5	TRBV2	CASSKDRGQETQYF
few	TRBJ1-1	TRBV5-1	CASSLGWGGLNTEAFF
many	TRBJ2-2	TRBV6-1	CASGWTSGRFGGELFF
many	TRBJ2-7	TRBV15	CATSRELWTSGYEQYF
many	TRBJ1-3	TRBV6-5	CASSYGRASSGNTIYF
.	TRBJ2-7	TRBV6-4	CASSEASPDEQYF
many	TRBJ2-5	TRBV20-1	CSARSDLGETQYF
few	TRBJ1-5	TRBV28	CASRPTGNQPQHF
many	TRBJ1-1	TRBV20-1	CSARPGKFEAFF
.	TRBJ1-2	TRBV7-2	CASSQTRDTNYGYTF
.	TRBJ2-5	TRBV24-1	CATSDPSGSYQETQYF
many	TRBJ2-5	TRBV2	CASSESGNKHGTQYF
many	TRBJ2-1	TRBV11-2	CASSTTSGRRGEQFF
many	TRBJ2-7	TRBV15	CATSREKAGGYEQYF
many	TRBJ1-5	TRBV28	CASSLTGGEYSNQPQHF
many	TRBJ1-3	TRBV6-1	CASSRNSGNTIYF
many	TRBJ1-1	TRBV6-2/TRBV6-3	CASSYPAEEAFF
.	TRBJ2-5	TRBV5-1	CASSSGRDSSNQETQYF
many	TRBJ2-5	TRBV2	CASSRSRDRVTSGQETQYF
many	TRBJ1-6	TRBV19	CASSIPRSNSPLHF
many	TRBJ1-2	TRBV19	CASSWGTASIGYTF
many	TRBJ2-2	TRBV5-1	CASSPDRELFF
many	TRBJ2-5	TRBV6-1	CASSERVAGGRSGSSIETQYF
.	TRBJ2-7	TRBV6-1	CASRVVDGGNYVEQYF
many	TRBJ1-1	TRBV6-2/TRBV6-3	CASRLQGVVTEAFF
.	TRBJ2-7	TRBV12-3/TRBV12-4	CASSLSGTTYEQYF